This T cell receptor beta chain originates from a study of blood T cell repertoires in COVID-19. Across the study: Samples of COVID-19 (acute and convalescent) were obtained from the United States, Italy and Spain.

Patients from Seattle were sampled longitudinally, starting during active infection. This CDR3 is 16 amino acids long. The ends were cut back, 1 base at V and 7 bases at J, with 19 bases in the middle. Germline V gives CDR1 SEHNR, CDR2 FQNEAQ (reference sequence). Per the original methods: Reference gene primer amplification gave nucleated cell count estimates. The assay was immunoSEQ multiplex PCR, and TCRdb's table has in-frame clones only and misses some. The V and J calls and clone size are taken from that table; D and trimming were inferred from the DNA. The table has approximately 320,000 clones, 85% to 90% seen once.

The chain has TRBV7-9 and TRBJ1-2; no reliable D call. Material for sequencing was peripheral blood. The sequence was collected from a woman aged 30 to 39 with COVID-19, enrolled during active disease. The CDR3 reads CASSLEGRSFRGGYTF. CDR3 coding DNA: TGTGCCAGCAGCTTAGAAGGCAGGAGCTTTCGGGGTGGCTACACCTTC.